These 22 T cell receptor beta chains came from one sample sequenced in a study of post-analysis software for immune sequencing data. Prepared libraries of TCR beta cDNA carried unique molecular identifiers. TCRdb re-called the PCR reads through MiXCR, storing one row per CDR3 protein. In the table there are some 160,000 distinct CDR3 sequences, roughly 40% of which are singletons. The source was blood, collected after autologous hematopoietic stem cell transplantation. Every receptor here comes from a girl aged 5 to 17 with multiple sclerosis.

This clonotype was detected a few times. DNA of the CDR3: TGTGCCAGCAGCTTTCTCACCACAGATACGCAGTATTTT. This sequence encodes CASSFLTTDTQYF. This chain uses TRBV7-6 with TRBJ2-3; D remains unclear. Trimming removed 3 bases at V and 2 bases at J, with 6 bases between. The CDR3 sequence is 13 residues long. CDR1 is SGHVS, CDR2 FNYEAQ, per germline.

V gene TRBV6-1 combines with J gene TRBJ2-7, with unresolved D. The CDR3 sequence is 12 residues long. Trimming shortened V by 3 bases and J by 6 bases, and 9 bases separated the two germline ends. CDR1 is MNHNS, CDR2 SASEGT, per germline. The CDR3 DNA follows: TGTGCCAGCAGTGACCTCAGTACCGAGCAGTACTTC. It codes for CASSDLSTEQYF.

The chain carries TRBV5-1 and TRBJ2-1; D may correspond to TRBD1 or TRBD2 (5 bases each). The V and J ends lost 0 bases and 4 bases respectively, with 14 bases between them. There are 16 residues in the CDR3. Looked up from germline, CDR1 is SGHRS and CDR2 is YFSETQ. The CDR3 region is CASSLGGVRVYNEQFF. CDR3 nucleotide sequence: TGCGCCAGCAGCTTGGGAGGGGTCCGTGTGTACAATGAGCAGTTCTTC.

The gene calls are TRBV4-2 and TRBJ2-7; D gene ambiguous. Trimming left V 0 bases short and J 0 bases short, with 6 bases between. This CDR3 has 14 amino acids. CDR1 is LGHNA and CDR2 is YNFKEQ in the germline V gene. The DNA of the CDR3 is TGTGCCAGCAGCCAAGATGTGAGCTCCTACGAGCAGTACTTC. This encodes CASSQDVSSYEQYF.

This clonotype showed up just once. Here the CDR3 DNA reads TGCGCCAGCAGCCAGGACAGCGTCGGTGGCTACACCTTC. This gives the protein CASSQDSVGGYTF. V is TRBV5-1 and J is TRBJ1-2; tentatively, D is TRBD1 (6 bases). Germline CDR1 is SGHRS and CDR2 is YFSETQ. V was trimmed by 4 bases and J by 7 bases, leaving 14 bases between them. CDR3 length: 13 residues.

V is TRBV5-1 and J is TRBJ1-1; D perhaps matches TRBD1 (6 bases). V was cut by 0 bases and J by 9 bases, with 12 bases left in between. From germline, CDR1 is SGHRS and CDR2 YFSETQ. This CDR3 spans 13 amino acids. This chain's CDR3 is CASSLGQGRKAFF. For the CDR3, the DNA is TGCGCCAGCAGCTTGGGGCAGGGGAGGAAAGCTTTCTTT.

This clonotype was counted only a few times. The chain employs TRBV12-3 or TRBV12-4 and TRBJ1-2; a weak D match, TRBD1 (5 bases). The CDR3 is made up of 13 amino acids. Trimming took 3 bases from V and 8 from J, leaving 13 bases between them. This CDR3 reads CASSLVREWGYTF. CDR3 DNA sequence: TGTGCCAGCAGTTTGGTCAGGGAGTGGGGCTACACCTTC.

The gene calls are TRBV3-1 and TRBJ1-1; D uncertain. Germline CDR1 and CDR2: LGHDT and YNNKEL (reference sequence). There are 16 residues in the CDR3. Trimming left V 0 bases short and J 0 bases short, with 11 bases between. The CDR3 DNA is TGTGCCAGCAGCCAAGATCAGGCGACGGTGAACACTGAAGCTTTCTTT. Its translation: CASSQDQATVNTEAFF.

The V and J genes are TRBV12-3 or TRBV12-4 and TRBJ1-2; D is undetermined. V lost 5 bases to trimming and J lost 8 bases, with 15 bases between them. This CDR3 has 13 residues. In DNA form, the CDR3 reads TGTGCCAGCAGTCCAATCACCCTGGACGGCTACACCTTC. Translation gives CASSPITLDGYTF.

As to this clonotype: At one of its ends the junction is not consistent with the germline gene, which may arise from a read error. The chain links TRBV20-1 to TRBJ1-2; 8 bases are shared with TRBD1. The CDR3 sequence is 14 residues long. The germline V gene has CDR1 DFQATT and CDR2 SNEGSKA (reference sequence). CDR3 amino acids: CSADPGTGRDGCTF. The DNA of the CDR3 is TGCAGTGCTGACCCCGGGACAGGCCGGGATGGCTGCACCTTC.

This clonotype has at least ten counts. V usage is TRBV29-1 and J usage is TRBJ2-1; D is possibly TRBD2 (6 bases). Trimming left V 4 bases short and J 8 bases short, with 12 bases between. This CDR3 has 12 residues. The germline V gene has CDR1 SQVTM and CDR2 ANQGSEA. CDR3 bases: TGCAGCGTTGTCGGGGGAGGCCATGAGCAGTTCTTC. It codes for CSVVGGGHEQFF.

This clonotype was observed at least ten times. This chain's CDR3 is CARGLGQGSYEQYF. CDR3 bases: TGCGCCAGGGGTTTGGGACAGGGATCCTACGAGCAGTACTTC. The chain is built from TRBV4-3 and TRBJ2-7, with 9 bases that match TRBD1. Trimming took 9 bases from V and 1 from J; bases not matched to a gene: 7. The CDR3 is 14 residues long. Germline CDR1 reads LGHNA; CDR2 reads YSLEER.

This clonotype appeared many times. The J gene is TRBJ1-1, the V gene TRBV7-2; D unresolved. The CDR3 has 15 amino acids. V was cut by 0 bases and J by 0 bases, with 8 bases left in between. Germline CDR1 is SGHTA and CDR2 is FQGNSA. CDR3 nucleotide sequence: TGTGCCAGCAGCTTAGCGCATGGGGTGAACACTGAAGCTTTCTTT. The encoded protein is CASSLAHGVNTEAFF.

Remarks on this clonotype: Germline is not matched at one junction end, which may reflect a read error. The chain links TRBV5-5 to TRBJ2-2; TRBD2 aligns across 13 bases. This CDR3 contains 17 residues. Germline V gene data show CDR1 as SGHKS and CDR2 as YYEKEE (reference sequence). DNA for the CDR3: TGTGTCAGCAGCTCAGGACTAGCGGGAGAAAGAACCGGGGAGCTGTTTTTT. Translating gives CVSSSGLAGERTGELFF.

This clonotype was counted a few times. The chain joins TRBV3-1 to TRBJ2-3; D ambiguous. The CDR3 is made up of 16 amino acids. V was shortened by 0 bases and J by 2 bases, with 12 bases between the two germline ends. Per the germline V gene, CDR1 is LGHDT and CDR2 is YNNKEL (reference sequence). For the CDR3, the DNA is TGTGCCAGCAGCCAAGATGAGCTGCGGACCACAGATACGCAGTATTTT. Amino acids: CASSQDELRTTDTQYF.

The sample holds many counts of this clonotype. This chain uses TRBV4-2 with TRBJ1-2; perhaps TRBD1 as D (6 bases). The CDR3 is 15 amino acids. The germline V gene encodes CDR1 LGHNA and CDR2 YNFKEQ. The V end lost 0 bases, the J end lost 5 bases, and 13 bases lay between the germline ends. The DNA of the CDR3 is TGTGCCAGCAGCCAAGACCAATCGACAGGTTATGGCTACACCTTC. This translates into CASSQDQSTGYGYTF.

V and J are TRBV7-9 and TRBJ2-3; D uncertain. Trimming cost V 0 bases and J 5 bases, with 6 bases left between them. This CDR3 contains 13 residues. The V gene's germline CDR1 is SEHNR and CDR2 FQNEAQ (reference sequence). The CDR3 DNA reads TGTGCCAGCAGCTTAGCTCAGAGAGATACGCAGTATTTT. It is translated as CASSLAQRDTQYF. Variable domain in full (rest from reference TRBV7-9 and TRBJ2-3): DTGVSQNPRHKITKRGQNVTFRCDPISEHNRLYWYRQTLGQGPEFLTYFQNEAQLEKSRLLSDRFSAERPKGSFSTLEIQRTEQGDSAMYLCASSLAQRDTQYFGPGTRLTVL.

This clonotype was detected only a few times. CDR3 loop: CASSLGEEETQYF. For the CDR3, the DNA is TGTGCCAGCAGCTTAGGGGAAGAAGAGACCCAGTACTTC. The rearrangement uses TRBV7-9 and TRBJ2-5; D gene uncertain. CDR3 size: 13 residues. Germline V CDR1 and CDR2: SEHNR, FQNEAQ (reference sequence). Trimming left V 1 base short and J 3 bases short, with 6 bases between.

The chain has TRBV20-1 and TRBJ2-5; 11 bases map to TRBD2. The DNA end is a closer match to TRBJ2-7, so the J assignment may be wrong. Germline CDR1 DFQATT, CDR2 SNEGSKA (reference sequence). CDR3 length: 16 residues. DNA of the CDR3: TGCAGTGCTAGACCTATCTTGACTAGCGGGATCTTCGAGCAGTACTTC. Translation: CSARPILTSGIFEQYF.

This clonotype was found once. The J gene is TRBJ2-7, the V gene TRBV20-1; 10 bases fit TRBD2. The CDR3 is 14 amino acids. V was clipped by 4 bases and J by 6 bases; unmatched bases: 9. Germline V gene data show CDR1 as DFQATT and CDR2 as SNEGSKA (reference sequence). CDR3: CSATRKRGGFEQYF. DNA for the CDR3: TGCAGTGCTACCAGGAAGCGGGGGGGCTTCGAGCAGTACTTC.

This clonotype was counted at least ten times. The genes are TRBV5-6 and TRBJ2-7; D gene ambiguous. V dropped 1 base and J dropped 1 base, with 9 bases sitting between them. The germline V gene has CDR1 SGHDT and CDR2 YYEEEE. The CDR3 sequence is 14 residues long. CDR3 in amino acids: CASSLPGLSYEQYF. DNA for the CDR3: TGTGCCAGCAGCTTGCCAGGCCTGTCCTACGAGCAGTACTTC. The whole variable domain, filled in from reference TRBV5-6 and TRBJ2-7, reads DAGVTQSPTHLIKTRGQQVTLRCSPKSGHDTVSWYQQALGQGPQFIFQYYEEEERQRGNFPDRFSGHQFPNYSSELNVNALLLGDSALYLCASSLPGLSYEQYFGPGTRLTVT.

DNA for the CDR3: TGTGCCACCAGCGCCCGACAGGGGACCGCAGATACGCAGTATTTT. Translated, it gives CATSARQGTADTQYF. The rearrangement joins TRBV15 to TRBJ2-3, with TRBD1 matching over 8 bases. The CDR3 runs to 15 residues. V gave up 5 bases and J gave up 4 bases; unmatched junction bases: 8. Germline V lookup: CDR1 LNHNV, CDR2 YYDKDF (reference sequence).